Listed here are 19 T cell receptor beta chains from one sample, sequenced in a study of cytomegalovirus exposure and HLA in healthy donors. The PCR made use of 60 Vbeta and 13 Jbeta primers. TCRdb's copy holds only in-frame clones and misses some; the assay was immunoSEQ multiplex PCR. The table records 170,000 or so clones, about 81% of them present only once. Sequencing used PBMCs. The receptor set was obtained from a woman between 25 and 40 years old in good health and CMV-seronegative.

The CDR3 region is CASSQVWASGGASPYEQYF. CDR3 in DNA: TGCGCCAGCAGCCAAGTCTGGGCTAGCGGGGGGGCCTCCCCCTACGAGCAGTACTTC. The chain couples TRBV4-1 to TRBJ2-7, with TRBD2 matching over 12 bases. The CDR3 extends over 19 amino acids. Trimming removed 1 base from V and 2 bases from J; junction bases left unmatched: 12. CDR1 MGHRA and CDR2 YSYEKL come from the germline V gene.

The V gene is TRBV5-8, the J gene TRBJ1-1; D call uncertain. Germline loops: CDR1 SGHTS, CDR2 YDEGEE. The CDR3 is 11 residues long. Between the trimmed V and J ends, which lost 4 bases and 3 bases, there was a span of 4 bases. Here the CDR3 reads CASSEYTEAFF. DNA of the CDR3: TGTGCCAGCAGCGAGTACACTGAAGCTTTCTTT.

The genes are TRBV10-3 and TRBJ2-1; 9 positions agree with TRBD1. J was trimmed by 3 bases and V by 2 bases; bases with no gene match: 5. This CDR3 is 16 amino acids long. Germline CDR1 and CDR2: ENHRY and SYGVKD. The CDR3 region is CAISELRTGVYNEQFF. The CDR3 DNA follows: TGTGCCATCAGTGAGCTCCGGACAGGGGTCTACAATGAGCAGTTCTTC.

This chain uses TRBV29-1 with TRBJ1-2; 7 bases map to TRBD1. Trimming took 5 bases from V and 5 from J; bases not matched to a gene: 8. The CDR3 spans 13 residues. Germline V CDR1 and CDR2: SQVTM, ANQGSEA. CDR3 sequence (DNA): TGCAGCGTTAGCCCAGGGGGGAATTATGGCTACACCTTC. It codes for CSVSPGGNYGYTF. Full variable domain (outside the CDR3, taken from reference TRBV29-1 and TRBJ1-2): SAVISQKPSRDICQRGTSLTIQCQVDSQVTMMFWYRQQPGQSLTLIATANQGSEATYESGFVIDKFPISRPNLTFSTLTVSNMSPEDSSIYLCSVSPGGNYGYTFGSGTRLTVV.

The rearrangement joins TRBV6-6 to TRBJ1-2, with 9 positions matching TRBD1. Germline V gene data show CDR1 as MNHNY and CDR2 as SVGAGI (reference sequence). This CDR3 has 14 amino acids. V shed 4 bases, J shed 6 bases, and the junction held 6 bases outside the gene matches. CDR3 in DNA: TGTGCCAGCAGTTGGTTGGGACAGGGAAATGGCTACACCTTC. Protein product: CASSWLGQGNGYTF.

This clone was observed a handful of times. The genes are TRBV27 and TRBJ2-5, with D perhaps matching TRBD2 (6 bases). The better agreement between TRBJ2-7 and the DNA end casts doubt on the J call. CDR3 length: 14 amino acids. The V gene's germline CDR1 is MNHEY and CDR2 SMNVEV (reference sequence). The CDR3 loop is CASSLRLAHYEQYF. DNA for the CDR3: TGTGCCAGCAGTTTACGTCTAGCGCACTACGAGCAGTACTTC.

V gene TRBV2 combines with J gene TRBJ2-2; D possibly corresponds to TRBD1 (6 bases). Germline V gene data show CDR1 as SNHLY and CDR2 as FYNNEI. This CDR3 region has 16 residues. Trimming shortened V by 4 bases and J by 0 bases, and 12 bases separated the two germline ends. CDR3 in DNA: TGTGCCAGCAGTGCCCAGGGGCTAACGAACACCGGGGAGCTGTTTTTT. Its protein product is CASSAQGLTNTGELFF.

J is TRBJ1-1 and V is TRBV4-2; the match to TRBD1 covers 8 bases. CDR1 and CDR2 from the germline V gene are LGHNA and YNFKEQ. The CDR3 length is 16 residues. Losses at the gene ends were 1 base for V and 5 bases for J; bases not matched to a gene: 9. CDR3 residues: CASSQGGSGGRTEAFF. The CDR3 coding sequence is TGTGCCAGCAGCCAAGGAGGGTCAGGGGGCAGAACTGAAGCTTTCTTT.

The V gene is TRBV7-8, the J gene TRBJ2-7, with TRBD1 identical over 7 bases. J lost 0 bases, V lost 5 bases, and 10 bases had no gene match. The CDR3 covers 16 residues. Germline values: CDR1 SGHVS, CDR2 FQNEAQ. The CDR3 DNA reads TGTGCCAGCAGCCAACAACAGGGGAGTCGCTCCTACGAGCAGTACTTC. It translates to CASSQQQGSRSYEQYF.

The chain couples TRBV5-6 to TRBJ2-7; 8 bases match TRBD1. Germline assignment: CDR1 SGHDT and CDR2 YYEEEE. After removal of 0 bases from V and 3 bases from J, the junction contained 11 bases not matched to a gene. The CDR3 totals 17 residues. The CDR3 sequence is CASSLDRTGINRYEQYF. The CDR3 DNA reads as TGTGCCAGCAGCTTGGACCGGACAGGGATAAATCGCTACGAGCAGTACTTC.

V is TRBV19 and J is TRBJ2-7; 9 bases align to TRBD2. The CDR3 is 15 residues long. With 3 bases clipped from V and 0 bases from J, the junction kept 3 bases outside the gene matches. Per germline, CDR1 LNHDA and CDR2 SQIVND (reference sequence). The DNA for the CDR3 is TGTGCCAGTAGTATTGGACTAGCGTTCTCCTACGAGCAGTACTTC. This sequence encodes CASSIGLAFSYEQYF. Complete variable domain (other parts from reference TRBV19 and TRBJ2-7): DGGITQSPKYLFRKEGQNVTLSCEQNLNHDAMYWYRQDPGQGLRLIYYSQIVNDFQKGDIAEGYSVSREKKESFPLTVTSAQKNPTAFYLCASSIGLAFSYEQYFGPGTRLTVT.

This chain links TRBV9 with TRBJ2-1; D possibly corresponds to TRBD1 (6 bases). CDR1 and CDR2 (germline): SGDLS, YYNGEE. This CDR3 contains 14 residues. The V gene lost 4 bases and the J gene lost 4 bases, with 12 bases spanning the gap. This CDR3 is CASSPTRGYNEQFF. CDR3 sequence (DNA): TGTGCCAGCAGCCCAACCAGGGGTTACAATGAGCAGTTCTTC.

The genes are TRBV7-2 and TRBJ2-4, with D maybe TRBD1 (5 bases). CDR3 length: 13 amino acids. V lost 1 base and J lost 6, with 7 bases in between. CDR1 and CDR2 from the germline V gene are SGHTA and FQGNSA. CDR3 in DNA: TGTGCCAGCAGCTTAGAGGACACAAACATTCAGTACTTC. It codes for CASSLEDTNIQYF.

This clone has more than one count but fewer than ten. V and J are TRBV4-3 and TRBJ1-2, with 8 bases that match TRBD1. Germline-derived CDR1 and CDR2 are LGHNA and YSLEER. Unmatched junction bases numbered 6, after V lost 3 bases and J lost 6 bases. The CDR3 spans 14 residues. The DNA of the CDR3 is TGCGCCAGCAGCCAGGCAGGGGGCGCGGATGGCTACACCTTC. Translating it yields CASSQAGGADGYTF.

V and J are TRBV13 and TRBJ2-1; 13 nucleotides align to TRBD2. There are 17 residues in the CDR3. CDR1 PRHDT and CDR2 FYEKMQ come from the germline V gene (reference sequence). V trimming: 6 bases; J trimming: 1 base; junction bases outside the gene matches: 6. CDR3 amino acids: CASRAPGLAGSYNEQFF. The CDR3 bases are TGTGCCAGCAGGGCCCCGGGACTAGCGGGATCCTACAATGAGCAGTTCTTC.

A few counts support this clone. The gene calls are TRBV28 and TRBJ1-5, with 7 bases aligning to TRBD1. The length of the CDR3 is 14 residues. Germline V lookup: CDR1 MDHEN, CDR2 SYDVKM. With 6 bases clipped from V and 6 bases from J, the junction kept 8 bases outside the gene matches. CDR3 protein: CASRPDRLGQPQHF. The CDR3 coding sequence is TGTGCCAGCAGACCGGACAGGCTCGGTCAGCCCCAGCATTTT. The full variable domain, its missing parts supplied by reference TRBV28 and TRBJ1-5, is DVKVTQSSRYLVKRTGEKVFLECVQDMDHENMFWYRQDPGLGLRLIYFSYDVKMKEKGDIPEGYSVSREKKERFSLILESASTNQTSMYLCASRPDRLGQPQHFGDGTRLSIL.

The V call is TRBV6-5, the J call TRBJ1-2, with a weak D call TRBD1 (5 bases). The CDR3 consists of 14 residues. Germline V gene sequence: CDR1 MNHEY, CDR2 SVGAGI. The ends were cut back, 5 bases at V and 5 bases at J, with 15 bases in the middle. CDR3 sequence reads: CASSRDSKRYGYTF. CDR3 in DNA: TGTGCCAGCAGTCGGGACTCCAAGAGATATGGCTACACCTTC.

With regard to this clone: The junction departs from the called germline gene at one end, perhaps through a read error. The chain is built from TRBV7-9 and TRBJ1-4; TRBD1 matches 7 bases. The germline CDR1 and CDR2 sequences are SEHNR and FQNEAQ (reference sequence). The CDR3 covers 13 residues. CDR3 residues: CSSRQGANEKLFF. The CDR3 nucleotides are TGTTCCAGCAGACAGGGCGCTAATGAAAAACTGTTTTTT.

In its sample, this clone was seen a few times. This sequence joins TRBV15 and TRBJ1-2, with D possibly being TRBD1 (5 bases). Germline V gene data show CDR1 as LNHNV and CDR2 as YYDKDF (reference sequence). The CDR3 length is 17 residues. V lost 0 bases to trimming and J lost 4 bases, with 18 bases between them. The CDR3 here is CATSREASEGRGYGYTF. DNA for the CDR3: TGTGCCACCAGCAGAGAGGCGAGCGAGGGGAGGGGCTATGGCTACACCTTC.